Detailed here is one TCR beta chain. This specimen comes from a study of T cell changes during pregnancy in multiple sclerosis. TCRdb's copy holds only in-frame clones and misses some; the assay was immunoSEQ multiplex PCR. The sample has tens of thousands of clones, almost 95% seen once; the top ten hold 2.5% to 3.5%. Germline values: CDR1 MNHNS, CDR2 SASEGT. The CDR3 runs to 15 residues. V was shortened by 0 bases and J by 2 bases, with 11 bases between the two germline ends. Here the sequenced sample was CD8+ T cells from peripheral blood mononuclear cells, taken in the third trimester of pregnancy. The chain combines TRBV6-1 with TRBJ2-7; D is perhaps TRBD1 (6 bases). The sequence came from a female donor in good health, enrolled as a control in a pregnancy study. The CDR3 sequence: CASSEATGNAYEQYF. In nucleotides, the CDR3 is TGTGCCAGCAGTGAAGCCACAGGGAACGCCTACGAGCAGTACTTC.